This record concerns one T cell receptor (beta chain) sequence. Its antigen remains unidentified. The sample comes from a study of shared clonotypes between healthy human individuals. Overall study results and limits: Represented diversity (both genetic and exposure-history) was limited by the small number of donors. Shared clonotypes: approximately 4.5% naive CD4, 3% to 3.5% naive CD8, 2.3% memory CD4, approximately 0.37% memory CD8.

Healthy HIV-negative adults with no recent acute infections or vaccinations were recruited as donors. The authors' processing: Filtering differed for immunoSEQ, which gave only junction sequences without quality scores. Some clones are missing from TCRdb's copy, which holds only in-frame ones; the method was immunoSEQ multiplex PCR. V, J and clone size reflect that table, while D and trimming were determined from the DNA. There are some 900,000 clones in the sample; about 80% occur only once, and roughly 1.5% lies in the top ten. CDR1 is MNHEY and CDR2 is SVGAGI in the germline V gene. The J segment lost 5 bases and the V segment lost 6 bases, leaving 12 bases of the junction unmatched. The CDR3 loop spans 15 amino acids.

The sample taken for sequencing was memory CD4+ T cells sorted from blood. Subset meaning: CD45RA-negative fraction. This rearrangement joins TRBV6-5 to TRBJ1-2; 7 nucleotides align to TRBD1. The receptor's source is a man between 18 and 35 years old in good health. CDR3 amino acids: CASSDTDRLEYGYTF. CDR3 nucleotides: TGTGCCAGCAGCGATACGGACAGGTTGGAGTATGGCTACACCTTC.